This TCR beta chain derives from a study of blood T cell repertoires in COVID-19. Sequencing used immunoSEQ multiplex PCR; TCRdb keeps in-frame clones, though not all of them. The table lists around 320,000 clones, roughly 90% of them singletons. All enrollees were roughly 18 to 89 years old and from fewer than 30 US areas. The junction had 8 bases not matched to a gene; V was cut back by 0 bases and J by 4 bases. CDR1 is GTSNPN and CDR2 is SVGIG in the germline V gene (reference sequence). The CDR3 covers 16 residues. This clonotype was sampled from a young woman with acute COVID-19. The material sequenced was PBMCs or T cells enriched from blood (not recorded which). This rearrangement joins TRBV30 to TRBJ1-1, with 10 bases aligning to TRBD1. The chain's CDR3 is CAWSVLGGQGVTEAFF. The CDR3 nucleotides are TGTGCCTGGAGTGTACTGGGCGGACAGGGGGTCACTGAAGCTTTCTTT.